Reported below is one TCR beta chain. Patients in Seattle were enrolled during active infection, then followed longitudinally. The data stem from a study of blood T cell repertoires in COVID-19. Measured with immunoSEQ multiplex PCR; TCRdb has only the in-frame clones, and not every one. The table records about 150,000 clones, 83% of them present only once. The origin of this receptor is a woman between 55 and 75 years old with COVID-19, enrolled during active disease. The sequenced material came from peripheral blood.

DNA of the CDR3: TGCGCCAGCAGGCGGACTAGCGGGGGACAAGAGACCCAGTACTTC. This translates into CASRRTSGGQETQYF. The chain couples TRBV5-1 to TRBJ2-5; 13 nucleotides align to TRBD2. The CDR3 has 15 amino acids. After removal of 5 bases from V and 2 bases from J, the junction contained 3 bases not matched to a gene. Germline V gene sequence: CDR1 SGHRS, CDR2 YFSETQ.